This entry is about one TCR beta chain. This sample was taken from a study of blood T cells in healthy people across ages. Study information: Template switching picked up about one barcoded beta molecule for each two T cells.

In germline, CDR1 is MNHNS, CDR2 SASEGT. V lost 2 bases and J lost 5, with 22 bases in between. This CDR3 comprises 18 residues. Isolation recovered at least 7 million PBMCs from every sample. Sample-barcoded 5' priming and a J-beta primer mix drove a second PCR of 7 to 11 cycles. Template switching added a 12-random-nucleotide identifier to every cDNA molecule. One entry per CDR3 protein results from TCRdb running MiXCR on the 5' RACE reads. This table has hundreds of thousands of distinct CDR3 sequences, 25% to 30% appearing once. Sequencing was carried out using blood. The sequence was collected from a woman of 80 years or more in good health. The chain joins TRBV6-1 to TRBJ2-1, with unresolved D. The CDR3 DNA reads TGTGCCAGCAGTGAAAAGGGTGGCAGGCTCCTTGAGGACAATGAGCAGTTCTTC. It yields the protein CASSEKGGRLLEDNEQFF.